Listed below are T cell receptor beta chains from one sample, sequenced in a study of graft-versus-host responses after intestinal transplantation. Antigens of these TCRs are unknown. Generated by immunoSEQ multiplex PCR, the TCRdb table keeps only in-frame clones and is missing some. The table includes 96,000 or so clones, approximately 90% detected once. The input for sequencing was unstimulated CD4+ T cells sorted from spleen or lymph node cells, taken before intestinal transplant. The source of these receptors is a human donor who received an intestinal transplant. CDR3s include the opening cysteine and the closing phenylalanine or tryptophan. The order of the fields is V gene, J gene, D gene, clone size, CDR3 DNA, CDR3 protein. The D gene is left open where the match is weak. The size of a clone is reported for some rows only, either as once, few or many, or as a class for expanded clones.

>TRBV7-9|TRBJ2-6|.|.
TGTGCCAGCAGCTTAGCCGCCGGGAGTAAAACTTTC
CASSLAAGSKTF
>TRBV6-1|TRBJ1-2|TRBD1|.
TGTGCCAGCAGTGAAAGTGGACAGGGGGACGGCTACACCTTC
CASSESGQGDGYTF
>TRBV29-1|TRBJ2-3|TRBD2|.
TGCAGCGCCGGGACTAGCCCCCTTAAAACAGATACGCAGTATTTT
CSAGTSPLKTDTQYF
>TRBV14|TRBJ1-2|.|.
TGTGCCAGCAGCCAAGGGACAGACTATGGCTACACCTTC
CASSQGTDYGYTF
>TRBV9|TRBJ1-1|.|once
TGTGCCAGCAGCGTAGAGGGCAGGGTAAATGAAGCTTTCTTT
CASSVEGRVNEAFF
>TRBV5-1|TRBJ2-7|.|.
TGCGCCAGCAGCTTGGCCTCGCGTGCACAGAACTACGAGCAGTACTTC
CASSLASRAQNYEQYF
>TRBV6-1|TRBJ1-1|.|.
TGTGCCAGCAGGGAGACTGTGAACACTGAAGCTTTCTTT
CASRETVNTEAFF
>TRBV6-5|TRBJ2-5|TRBD2|.
TGTGCCAGCAGTTACACCGGACTAGCGGCTCCTGGGACCCAGTACTTC
CASSYTGLAAPGTQYF
>TRBV12-5|TRBJ2-7|.|.
TGTGCTAGTGGTTTGGTAGGAGGGAAATACGAGCAGTACTTC
CASGLVGGKYEQYF
>TRBV7-2|TRBJ2-2|.|.
TGTGCCAGCAGCTGGGACTCGACAGGGACCACCGGGGAGCTGTTTTTT
CASSWDSTGTTGELFF
>TRBV10-3|TRBJ2-1|TRBD2|.
TGTGCCCTCGGGACTAGCGGGAGTTATGAGCAGTTCTTC
CALGTSGSYEQFF
>TRBV6-5|TRBJ1-1|.|.
TGTGCCAGCAGTTACTCGGGGGGAAAAGGGACTGAAGCTTTCTTT
CASSYSGGKGTEAFF
>TRBV6-5|TRBJ2-7|TRBD1|.
TGTGCCAGCAGTTACGGTAGACAGGGGGCCTACGAGCAGTACTTC
CASSYGRQGAYEQYF
>TRBV2|TRBJ2-1|.|.
TGTGCCAGCAGTGAAAGGATACGGACTCAGTTCTTC
CASSERIRTQFF
>TRBV20-1|TRBJ1-2|.|.
TGCAGTGCTAGGGAGGGCTACACCTTC
CSAREGYTF
>TRBV6-6|TRBJ2-1|TRBD2|.
TGTGCCAGCAGAGGGACTAGCGGGAGGGCCGACAATGAGCAGTTCTTC
CASRGTSGRADNEQFF
>TRBV6-6|TRBJ1-5|TRBD1|.
TGTGCCAGCAGAGGGGGGACAGGGTACAATCAGCCCCAGCATTTT
CASRGGTGYNQPQHF
>TRBV6-1|TRBJ1-2|TRBD1|few
TGTGCCAGCAGCGAGGGGGACAGGGGGCTCTATGGCTACACCTTC
CASSEGDRGLYGYTF
>TRBV7-2|TRBJ2-5|.|.
TGTGCCAGCAGCCCCGGCGGCGGAGGGGGGGGCTTTTCGGCCCAGTACTTC
CASSPGGGGGGFSAQYF
>TRBV19|TRBJ2-7|TRBD1|.
TGTGCCAGTAGTCCTGGGACAGGGGTCCCCAATTCCTACGAGCAGTACTTC
CASSPGTGVPNSYEQYF
>TRBV7-6|TRBJ1-1|.|.
TGTGCCAGCAGCTTAGCCCCAAACACTGAAGCTTTCTTT
CASSLAPNTEAFF
>TRBV4-3|TRBJ1-3|.|.
TGCGCCAGCAGCCAAGTTTACTCTGGAAACACCATATATTTT
CASSQVYSGNTIYF
>TRBV10-3|TRBJ1-5|TRBD1|.
TGTGCCATCAGTGACGGACAGGGACGCGACAATCAGCCCCAGCATTTT
CAISDGQGRDNQPQHF
>TRBV19|TRBJ1-6|TRBD1|.
TGTGCCAGTAGTACCCTGACAGGGTTGTTCGGTTCACCCCTCCACTTT
CASSTLTGLFGSPLHF
>TRBV6-6|TRBJ1-2|.|.
TGTGCCAGCAGTTACTCTGGGCTCGCAAACTGTGGCTACACCTTC
CASSYSGLANCGYTF
>TRBV7-3|TRBJ2-3|.|.
TGTGCCAGCAGCTTACCGGGCACAGATACGCAGTATTTT
CASSLPGTDTQYF
>TRBV4-3|TRBJ1-2|.|.
TGCGCCAGCAGCTCCAGCAGGATAGCTAACTATGGCTACACCTTC
CASSSSRIANYGYTF
>TRBV9|TRBJ2-2|TRBD1|.
TGTGCCAGCAGCCCGCCGACAGGGTTGATGACCGGGGAGCTGTTTTTT
CASSPPTGLMTGELFF
>TRBV19|TRBJ1-2|TRBD1|.
TGTGCCAGTAGTGCACCGGGACAGAACATGAACTATGGCTACACCTTC
CASSAPGQNMNYGYTF
>TRBV9|TRBJ2-1|.|.
TGTGCCAGCAGCGTAGAACCTCAGGGAATGGGTGAGCAGTTCTTC
CASSVEPQGMGEQFF
>TRBV4-2|TRBJ2-3|.|.
TGTGCCAGCAGCCAAGATTACTTAAGCACAGATACGCAGTATTTT
CASSQDYLSTDTQYF
>TRBV27|TRBJ2-7|.|.
TGTGCCAGCACCGCGCAGGGGATGGGGGAGCAGTACTTC
CASTAQGMGEQYF
>TRBV2|TRBJ1-2|TRBD1|.
TGTGCCAGCACCCCGGACAGGAACTATGGCTACACCTTC
CASTPDRNYGYTF
>TRBV6-6|TRBJ1-5|.|once
TGTGCCAGCAGTTACACGCGACGGGATAGCAATCAGCCCCAGCATTTT
CASSYTRRDSNQPQHF
>TRBV5-6|TRBJ2-7|.|once
TGTGCCAGCAGCCGCGGGTTGGAGGGGTCGACCTACGAGCAGTACTTC
CASSRGLEGSTYEQYF
>TRBV6-6|TRBJ2-7|TRBD1|.
TGTGCCAGCCATGACAGGGCGCTCTACGAGCAGTACTTC
CASHDRALYEQYF
>TRBV2|TRBJ2-7|.|.
TGTGCCAGCGCGGCAGCCTACGAGCAGTACTTC
CASAAAYEQYF
>TRBV11-2|TRBJ1-1|.|few
TGTGCCAGCAGCTCCAATACAGGTCGACTCGCTGAAGCTTTCTTT
CASSSNTGRLAEAFF
>TRBV4-3|TRBJ2-1|TRBD2|.
TGCGCCAGCAGCCAAGATCACCCCCGGTGGGGGGGAAGTGAGCAGTTCTTC
CASSQDHPRWGGSEQFF
>TRBV5-1|TRBJ2-7|TRBD1|.
TGCGCCAGCAGCTTGGAGCCGGGACAGGTCCCCTACGAGCAGTACTTC
CASSLEPGQVPYEQYF
>TRBV2|TRBJ2-1|.|.
TGTGCCAGCACCATACACCCGGGAGAGATCTATGAGCAGTTCTTC
CASTIHPGEIYEQFF
>TRBV5-1|TRBJ1-1|TRBD1|.
TGCGCCAGCAGCTCAAGACAGGGGGTCGAACCTGAAGCTTTCTTT
CASSSRQGVEPEAFF
>TRBV5-1|TRBJ2-7|.|once
TGCGCCAGCAGCTTGGGTCTAGACCGATACGAGCAGTACTTC
CASSLGLDRYEQYF
>TRBV7-3|TRBJ1-2|TRBD1|.
TGTGCCAGCAGCTCAGATCCGGGACAGGGGGGAGGCGGCTACACCTTC
CASSSDPGQGGGGYTF
>TRBV6-5|TRBJ1-5|TRBD1|.
TGTGCCAGCAGCCGACAGGGGGCGGGAAATCAGCCCCAGCATTTT
CASSRQGAGNQPQHF
>TRBV7-2|TRBJ1-5|.|once
TGTGCCAGCAGCCGAGAGGTGGGTAGCAATCAGCCCCAGCATTTT
CASSREVGSNQPQHF
>TRBV4-3|TRBJ2-7|.|.
TGCGCCAGCAGCCACCGTACAGGGTTTTACGAGCAGTACTTC
CASSHRTGFYEQYF
>TRBV7-2|TRBJ1-4|TRBD1|.
TGTGCCAGCAGCCCCGGGGACAGCTCTAATGAAAAACTGTTTTTT
CASSPGDSSNEKLFF
>TRBV11-2|TRBJ1-6|.|.
TGTGCCAGCAGCTTAGTCGAGGGTGGGGGCTCACCCCTCCACTTT
CASSLVEGGGSPLHF
>TRBV10-2|TRBJ2-3|.|.
TGCGCCAGCAGCTATGGGACTTTCACAGATACGCAGTATTTT
CASSYGTFTDTQYF
>TRBV6-5|TRBJ1-5|TRBD1|.
TGTGCCAGCAGTCCCGACAGGGACCAGCCCCAGCATTTT
CASSPDRDQPQHF
>TRBV28|TRBJ2-5|TRBD2|.
TGTGCCAGCAGTTTATTGGGGGAGGGCCTCGAGACCCAGTACTTC
CASSLLGEGLETQYF